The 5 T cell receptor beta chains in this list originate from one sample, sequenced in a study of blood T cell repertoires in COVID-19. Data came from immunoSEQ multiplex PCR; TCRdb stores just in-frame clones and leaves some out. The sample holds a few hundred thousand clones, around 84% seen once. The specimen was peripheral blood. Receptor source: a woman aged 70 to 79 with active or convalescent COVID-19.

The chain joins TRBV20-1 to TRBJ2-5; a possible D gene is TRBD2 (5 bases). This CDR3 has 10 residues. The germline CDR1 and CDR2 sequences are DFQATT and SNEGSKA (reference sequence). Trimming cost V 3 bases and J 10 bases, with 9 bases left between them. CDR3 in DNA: TGCAGTGCTAGTAATCGGGGCCAGTACTTC. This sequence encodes CSASNRGQYF.

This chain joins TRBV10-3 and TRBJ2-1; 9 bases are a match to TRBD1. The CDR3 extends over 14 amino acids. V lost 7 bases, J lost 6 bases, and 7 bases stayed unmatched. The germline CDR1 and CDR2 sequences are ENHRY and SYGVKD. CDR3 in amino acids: CAINRGQGGNEQFF. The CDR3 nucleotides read TGTGCCATCAATCGGGGACAGGGAGGCAATGAGCAGTTCTTC.

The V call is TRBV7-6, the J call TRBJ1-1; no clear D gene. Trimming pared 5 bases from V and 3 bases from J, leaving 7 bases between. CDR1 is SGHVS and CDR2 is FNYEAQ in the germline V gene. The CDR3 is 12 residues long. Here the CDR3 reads CASSQADTEAFF. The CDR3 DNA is TGTGCCAGCAGCCAGGCAGACACTGAAGCTTTCTTT.

The CDR3 nucleotides read TGTGCCAGCAGCCAAAGGGCGGGGGCCCGCACCGGGGAGCTGTTTTTT. It codes for CASSQRAGARTGELFF. The chain is built from TRBV3-1 (or the pseudogene TRBV3-2) and TRBJ2-2, with TRBD2 as a possible D gene (7 bases). Trimming took 2 bases from V and 4 from J, leaving 14 bases between them. This CDR3 contains 16 residues. Germline CDR1 is LGHDT and CDR2 is YNNKEL (reference sequence).

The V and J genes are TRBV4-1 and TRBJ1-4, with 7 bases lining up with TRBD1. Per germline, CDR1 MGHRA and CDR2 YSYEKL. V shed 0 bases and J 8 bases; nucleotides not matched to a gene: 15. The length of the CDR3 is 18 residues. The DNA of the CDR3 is TGCGCCAGCAGCCAAGATCCGGCGCGAAGGGGGCGAGGGGAAAAACTGTTTTTT. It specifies CASSQDPARRGRGEKLFF.